The source of this TCR beta chain is a study of cytomegalovirus exposure and HLA in healthy donors. This CDR3 contains 13 residues. The germline gives CDR1 ENHRY, CDR2 SYGVKD. Trimming cost V 3 bases and J 7 bases, with 7 bases left between them. This PCR relied on a set of 60 Vbeta primers and 13 Jbeta primers. Sequencing was performed with immunoSEQ multiplex PCR; in TCRdb, only in-frame clones are kept and a portion is missing. The sample lists hundreds of thousands of clones; about 75% were seen once. The material sequenced was PBMCs. This clonotype was sampled from a man in his late teens or twenties in good health and CMV-seronegative. The V gene is TRBV10-3, the J gene TRBJ1-6; tentatively, D is TRBD1 (5 bases). In DNA, the CDR3 is TGTGCCATCAGTGAACAGGAGAATTCACCCCTCCACTTT. Translation: CAISEQENSPLHF.